This TCR beta chain emerged from a study of CD8 T cell repertoires and HIV-1 epitope variants. Study as a whole: Equal numbers of autologous T cell-negative cells presented antigen to enriched T cells. The study's findings and limits: Most of the nine antigen-specific clonotypes appeared cross-reactive to autologous or escape variants.

As to this clone: Its antigen is unknown.

Sequencing used immunoSEQ multiplex PCR; TCRdb keeps in-frame clones, though not all of them. The data contain roughly 5,200 clones, around 66% of them seen just once; the ten biggest clones take up around 43%. Germline CDR1 is SGHNT and CDR2 is YYREEE (reference sequence). The CDR3 has 16 amino acids. V dropped 0 bases and J dropped 1; count of bases not matched to a gene: 5. The chain employs TRBV5-4 and TRBJ1-1, with TRBD1 matching over 8 bases. This sequence was found in a male donor with HIV. What was sequenced was cultured CD8+ T cells derived from PBMCs. The CDR3 DNA follows: TGTGCCAGCAGCTTGGATAGGGGACAGGCGAACACTGAAGCTTTCTTT. Its protein is CASSLDRGQANTEAFF. The entire variable domain, with the rest obtained from reference TRBV5-4 and TRBJ1-1, is as follows: ETGVTQSPTHLIKTRGQQVTLRCSSQSGHNTVSWYQQALGQGPQFIFQYYREEENGRGNFPPRFSGLQFPNYSSELNVNALELDDSALYLCASSLDRGQANTEAFFGQGTRLTVV.